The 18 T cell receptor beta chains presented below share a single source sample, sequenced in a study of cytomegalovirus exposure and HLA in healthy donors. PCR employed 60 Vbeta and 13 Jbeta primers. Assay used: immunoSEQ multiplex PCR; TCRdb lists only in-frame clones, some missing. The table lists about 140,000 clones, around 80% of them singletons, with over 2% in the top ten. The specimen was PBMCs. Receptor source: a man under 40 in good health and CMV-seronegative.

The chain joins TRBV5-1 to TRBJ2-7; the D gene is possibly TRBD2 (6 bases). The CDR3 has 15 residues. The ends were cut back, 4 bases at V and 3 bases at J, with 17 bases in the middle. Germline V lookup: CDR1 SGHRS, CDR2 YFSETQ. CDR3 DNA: TGCGCCAGCAGCCTGGTGGGACTGAATGACTACGAGCAGTACTTC. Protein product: CASSLVGLNDYEQYF.

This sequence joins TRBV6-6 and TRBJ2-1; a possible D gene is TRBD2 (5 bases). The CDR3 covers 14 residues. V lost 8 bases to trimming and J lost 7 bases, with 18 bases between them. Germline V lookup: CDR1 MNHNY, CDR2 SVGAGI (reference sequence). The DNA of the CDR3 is TGTGCCAGCCCGATGCGAGGGTGGGAAAATGAGCAGTTCTTC. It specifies CASPMRGWENEQFF.

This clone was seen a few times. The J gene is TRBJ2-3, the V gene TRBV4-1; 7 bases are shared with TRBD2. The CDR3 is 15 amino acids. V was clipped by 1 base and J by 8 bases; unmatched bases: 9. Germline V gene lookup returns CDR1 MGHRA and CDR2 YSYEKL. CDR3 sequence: CASSQAGAGASTQYF. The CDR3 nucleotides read TGCGCCAGCAGCCAAGCTGGCGCGGGAGCAAGTACGCAGTATTTT.

The CDR3 loop is CASSWDRGWNEQFF. The CDR3 bases are TGTGCCAGCAGTTGGGACAGGGGGTGGAATGAGCAGTTCTTC. The V call is TRBV27, the J call TRBJ2-1; TRBD1 aligns across 11 bases. The CDR3 is 14 amino acids. The ends lost 4 bases at V and 7 bases at J; junction bases unmatched: 3. The germline gives CDR1 MNHEY, CDR2 SMNVEV (reference sequence).

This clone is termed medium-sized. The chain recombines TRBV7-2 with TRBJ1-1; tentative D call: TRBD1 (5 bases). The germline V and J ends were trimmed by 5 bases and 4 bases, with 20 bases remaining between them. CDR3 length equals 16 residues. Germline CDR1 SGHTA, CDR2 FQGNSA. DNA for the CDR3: TGTGCCAGCAGCCCCCGGTGGGGAGGGGCGGCCACTGAAGCTTTCTTT. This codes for CASSPRWGGAATEAFF.

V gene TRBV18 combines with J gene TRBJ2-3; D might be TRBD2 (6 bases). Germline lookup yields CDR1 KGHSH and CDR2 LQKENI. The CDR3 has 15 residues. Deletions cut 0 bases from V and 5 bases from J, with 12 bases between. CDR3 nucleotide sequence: TGTGCCAGCTCACCACCGGAGGGGATGGTAGATACGCAGTATTTT. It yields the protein CASSPPEGMVDTQYF.

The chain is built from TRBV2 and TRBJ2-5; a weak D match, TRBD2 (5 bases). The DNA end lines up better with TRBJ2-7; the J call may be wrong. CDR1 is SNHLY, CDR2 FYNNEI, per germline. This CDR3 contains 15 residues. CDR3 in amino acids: CASSEGTGSSYEQYF. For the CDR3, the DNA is TGTGCCAGCAGTGAAGGAACTGGGAGCTCCTACGAGCAGTACTTC.

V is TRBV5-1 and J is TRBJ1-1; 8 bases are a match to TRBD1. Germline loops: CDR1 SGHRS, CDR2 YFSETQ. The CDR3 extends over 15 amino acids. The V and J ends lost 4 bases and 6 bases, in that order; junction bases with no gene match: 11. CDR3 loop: CASSERGQGVSEAFF. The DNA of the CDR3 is TGCGCCAGCAGCGAGAGAGGACAGGGAGTTTCTGAAGCTTTCTTT.

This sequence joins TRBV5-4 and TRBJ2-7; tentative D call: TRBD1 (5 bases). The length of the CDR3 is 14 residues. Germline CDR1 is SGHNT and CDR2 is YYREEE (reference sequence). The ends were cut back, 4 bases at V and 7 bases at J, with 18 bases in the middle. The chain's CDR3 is CASSVMGRPSEQYF. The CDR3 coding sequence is TGTGCCAGCAGCGTAATGGGGCGCCCTTCGGAGCAGTACTTC.

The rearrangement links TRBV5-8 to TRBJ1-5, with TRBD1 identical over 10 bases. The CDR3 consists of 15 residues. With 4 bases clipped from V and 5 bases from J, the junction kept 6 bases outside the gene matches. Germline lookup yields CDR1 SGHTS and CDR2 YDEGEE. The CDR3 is CASSPWTGGDQPQHF. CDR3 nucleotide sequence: TGTGCCAGCAGCCCATGGACAGGGGGAGATCAGCCCCAGCATTTT.

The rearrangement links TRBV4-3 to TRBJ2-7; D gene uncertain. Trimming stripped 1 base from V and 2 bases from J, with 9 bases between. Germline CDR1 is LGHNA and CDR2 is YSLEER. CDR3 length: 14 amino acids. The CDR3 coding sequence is TGCGCCAGCAGCCAAGTCATAGCAACCTACGAGCAGTACTTC. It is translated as CASSQVIATYEQYF.

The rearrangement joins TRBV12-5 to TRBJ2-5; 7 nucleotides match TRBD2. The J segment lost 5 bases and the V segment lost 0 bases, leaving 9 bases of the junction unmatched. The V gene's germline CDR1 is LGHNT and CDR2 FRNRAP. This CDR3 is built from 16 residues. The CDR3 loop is CASGLVRRERGETQYF. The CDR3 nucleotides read TGTGCTAGTGGTTTGGTCCGGCGGGAGAGGGGTGAGACCCAGTACTTC.

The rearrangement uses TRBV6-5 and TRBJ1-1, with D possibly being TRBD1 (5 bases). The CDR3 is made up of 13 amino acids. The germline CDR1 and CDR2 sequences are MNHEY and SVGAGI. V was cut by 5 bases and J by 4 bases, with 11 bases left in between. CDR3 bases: TGTGCCAGCAGTCTAACGGGGGGCACTGAAGCTTTCTTT. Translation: CASSLTGGTEAFF.

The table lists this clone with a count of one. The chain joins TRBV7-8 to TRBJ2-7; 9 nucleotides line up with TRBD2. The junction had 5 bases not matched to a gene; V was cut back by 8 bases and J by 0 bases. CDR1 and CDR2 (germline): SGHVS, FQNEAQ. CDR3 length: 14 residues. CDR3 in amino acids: CASSLAGYSYEQYF. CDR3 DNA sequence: TGTGCCAGCTCACTAGCGGGTTACTCCTACGAGCAGTACTTC.

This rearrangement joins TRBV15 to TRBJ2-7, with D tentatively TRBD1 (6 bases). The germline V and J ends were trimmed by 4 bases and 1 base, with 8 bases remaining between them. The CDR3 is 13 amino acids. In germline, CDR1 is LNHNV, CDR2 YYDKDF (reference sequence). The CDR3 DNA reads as TGTGCCACCAGCATCCAGGGGTCCTACGAGCAGTACTTC. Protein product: CATSIQGSYEQYF.

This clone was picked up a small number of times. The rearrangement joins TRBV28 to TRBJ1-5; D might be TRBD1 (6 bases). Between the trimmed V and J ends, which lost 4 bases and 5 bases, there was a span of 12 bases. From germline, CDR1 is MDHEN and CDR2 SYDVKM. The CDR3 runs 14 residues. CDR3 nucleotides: TGTGCCAGCAGTTCTGGGGGCGAGGATCAGCCCCAGCATTTT. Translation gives CASSSGGEDQPQHF. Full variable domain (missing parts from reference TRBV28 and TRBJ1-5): DVKVTQSSRYLVKRTGEKVFLECVQDMDHENMFWYRQDPGLGLRLIYFSYDVKMKEKGDIPEGYSVSREKKERFSLILESASTNQTSMYLCASSSGGEDQPQHFGDGTRLSIL.

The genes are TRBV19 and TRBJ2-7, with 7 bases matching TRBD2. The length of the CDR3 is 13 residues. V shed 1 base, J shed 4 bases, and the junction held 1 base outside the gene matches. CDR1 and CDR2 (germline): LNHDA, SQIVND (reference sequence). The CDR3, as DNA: TGTGCCAGTAGTATAGGCGGGGGATACGAGCAGTACTTC. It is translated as CASSIGGGYEQYF.

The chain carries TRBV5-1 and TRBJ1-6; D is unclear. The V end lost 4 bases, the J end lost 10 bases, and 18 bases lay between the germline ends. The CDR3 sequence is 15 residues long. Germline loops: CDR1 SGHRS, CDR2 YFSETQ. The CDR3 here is CASSPYTGFESPLHF. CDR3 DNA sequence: TGCGCCAGCAGCCCTTATACGGGGTTTGAATCACCCCTCCACTTT.